Reported below is one T cell receptor beta chain. Antigen unknown. This specimen comes from a study of spatial heterogeneity in lung cancer. General study findings and limits: Blood showed ubiquitous tumor TCRs more often at resection than at routine follow-up.

This CDR3 comprises 15 residues. The ends lost 5 bases at V and 8 bases at J; junction bases unmatched: 9. Germline CDR1 is MDHEN and CDR2 is SYDVKM. One entry per CDR3 protein results from TCRdb running MiXCR on the 5' RACE reads. Counted here are over 50,000 distinct CDR3 sequences, approximately 6% occurring once; the ten biggest clones make up roughly 15%. Time point in this sample: sample taken at primary tumor resection. Whole RNA, isolated from tumor, nontumor lung or frozen PBMC, was sequenced without prior sorting. The sequencing here drew on PBMCs, taken at surgery. The chain joins TRBV28 to TRBJ1-4; TRBD1 aligns across 9 bases. This receptor was taken from a female donor with early-stage non-small cell lung cancer. CDR3 region: CASSPPGTGREKLFF. CDR3 bases: TGTGCCAGCAGTCCACCCGGGACAGGGAGGGAAAAACTGTTTTTT.